The entry that follows covers one T cell receptor (beta chain) sequence. Via MiXCR, TCRdb re-called the 5' RACE reads, giving one row per CDR3 protein. The sample lists about 340,000 distinct CDR3 sequences; 10% to 15% were seen once. The data originate from a study of T-cell memory formation after mild COVID-19. This CDR3 spans 14 amino acids. Germline loops: CDR1 DFQATT, CDR2 SNEGSKA (reference sequence). V lost 0 bases and J lost 7, with 13 bases in between. The source material was PBMCs or a T cell subset sorted from them (not recorded which). This TCR came from a man aged 18 to 29 who had mild COVID-19 (a few samples of this study predate the infection). Cell type and time point are not known. The rearrangement joins TRBV20-1 to TRBJ1-5; D perhaps matches TRBD1 (5 bases). The CDR3 sequence is CSARDKRGGQPQHF. The CDR3 region has the DNA TGCAGTGCTAGAGATAAAAGGGGAGGACAGCCCCAGCATTTT.